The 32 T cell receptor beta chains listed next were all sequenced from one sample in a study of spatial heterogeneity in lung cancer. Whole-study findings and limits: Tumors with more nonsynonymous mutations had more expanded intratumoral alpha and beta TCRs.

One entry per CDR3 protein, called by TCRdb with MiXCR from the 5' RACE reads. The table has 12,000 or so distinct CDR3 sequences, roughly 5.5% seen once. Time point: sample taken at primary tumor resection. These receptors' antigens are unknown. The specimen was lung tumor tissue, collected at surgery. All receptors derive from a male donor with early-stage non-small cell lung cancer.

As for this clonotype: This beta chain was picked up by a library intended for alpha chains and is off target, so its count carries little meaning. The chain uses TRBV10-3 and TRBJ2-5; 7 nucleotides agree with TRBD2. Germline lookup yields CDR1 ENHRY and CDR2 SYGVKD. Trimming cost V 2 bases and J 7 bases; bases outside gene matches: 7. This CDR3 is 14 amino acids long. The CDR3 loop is CAISEGPGLRTQYF. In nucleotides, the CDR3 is TGTGCCATCAGTGAGGGCCCGGGACTACGGACCCAGTACTTC.

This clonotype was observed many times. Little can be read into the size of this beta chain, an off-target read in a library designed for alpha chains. CDR3 sequence reads: CASSLEGGAYNEQYF. CDR3 nucleotides: TGCGCCAGCAGCTTGGAGGGGGGCGCGTACAACGAGCAGTACTTC. J is TRBJ2-7 and V is TRBV5-1; D is tentatively TRBD1 or TRBD2 (6 bases each). CDR1 and CDR2 from the germline V gene are SGHRS and YFSETQ. V lost 0 bases to trimming and J lost 5 bases, with 15 bases between them. The CDR3 loop spans 15 amino acids.

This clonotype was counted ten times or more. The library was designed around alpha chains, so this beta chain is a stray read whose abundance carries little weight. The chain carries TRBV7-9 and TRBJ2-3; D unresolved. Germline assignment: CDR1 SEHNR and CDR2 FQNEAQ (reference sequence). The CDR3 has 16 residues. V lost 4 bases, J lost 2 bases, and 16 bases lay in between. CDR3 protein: CASSSPLPSLTDTQYF. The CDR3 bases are TGTGCCAGCAGCTCCCCTCTTCCTTCTCTCACAGATACGCAGTATTTT.

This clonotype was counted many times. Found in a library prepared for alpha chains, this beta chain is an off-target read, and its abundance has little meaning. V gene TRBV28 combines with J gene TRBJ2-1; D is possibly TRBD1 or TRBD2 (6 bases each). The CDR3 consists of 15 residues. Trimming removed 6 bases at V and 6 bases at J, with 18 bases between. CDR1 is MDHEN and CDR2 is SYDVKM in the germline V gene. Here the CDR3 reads CASRAMGGETNEQFF. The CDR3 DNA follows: TGTGCCAGCAGAGCCATGGGGGGCGAGACCAATGAGCAGTTCTTC.

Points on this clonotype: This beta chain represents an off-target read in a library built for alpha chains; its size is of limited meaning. CDR3 amino acids: CASRRTGLLNQPQHF. CDR3 DNA sequence: TGTGCCAGCAGACGGACAGGACTTCTGAATCAGCCCCAGCATTTT. The V gene is TRBV12-3 or TRBV12-4, the J gene TRBJ1-5; 7 bases fit TRBD1. The ends lost 6 bases at V and 4 bases at J; junction bases unmatched: 9. The CDR3 spans 15 residues.

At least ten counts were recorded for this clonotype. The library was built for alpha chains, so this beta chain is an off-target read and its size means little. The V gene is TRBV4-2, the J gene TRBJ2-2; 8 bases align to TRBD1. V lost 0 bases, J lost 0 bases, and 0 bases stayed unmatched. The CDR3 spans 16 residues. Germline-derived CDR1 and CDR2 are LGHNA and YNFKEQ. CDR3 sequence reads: CASSQEGQANTGELFF. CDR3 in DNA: TGTGCCAGCAGCCAAGAGGGACAGGCGAACACCGGGGAGCTGTTTTTT.

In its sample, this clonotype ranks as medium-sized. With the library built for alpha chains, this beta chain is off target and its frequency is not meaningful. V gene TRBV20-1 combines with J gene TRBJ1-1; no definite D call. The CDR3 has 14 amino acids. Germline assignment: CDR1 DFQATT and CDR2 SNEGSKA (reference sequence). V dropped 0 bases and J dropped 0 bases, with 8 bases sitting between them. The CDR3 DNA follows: TGCAGTGCTAGAGATTTAGGTTTGAACACTGAAGCTTTCTTT. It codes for CSARDLGLNTEAFF.

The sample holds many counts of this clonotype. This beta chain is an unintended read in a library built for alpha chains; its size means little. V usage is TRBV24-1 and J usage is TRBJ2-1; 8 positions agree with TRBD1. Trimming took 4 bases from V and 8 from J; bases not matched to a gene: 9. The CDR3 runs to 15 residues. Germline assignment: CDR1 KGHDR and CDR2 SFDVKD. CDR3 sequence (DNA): TGTGCCACCAGTGACCAAGTCGGGACAGGCTATGAGCAGTTCTTC. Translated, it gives CATSDQVGTGYEQFF.

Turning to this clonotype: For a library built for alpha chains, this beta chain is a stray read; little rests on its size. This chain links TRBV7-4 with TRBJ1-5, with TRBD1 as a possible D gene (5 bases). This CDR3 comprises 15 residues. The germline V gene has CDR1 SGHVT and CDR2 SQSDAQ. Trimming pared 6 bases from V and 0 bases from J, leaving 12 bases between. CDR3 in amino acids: CASRQDCYSNQPQHF. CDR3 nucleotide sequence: TGTGCCAGCAGACAGGACTGTTATAGCAATCAGCCCCAGCATTTT. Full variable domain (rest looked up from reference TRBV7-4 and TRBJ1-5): GAGVSQSPRYKVAKRGRDVALRCDSISGHVTLYWYRQTLGQGSEVLTYSQSDAQRDKSGRPSGRFSAERPERSVSTLKIQRTEQGDSAVYLCASRQDCYSNQPQHFGDGTRLSIL.

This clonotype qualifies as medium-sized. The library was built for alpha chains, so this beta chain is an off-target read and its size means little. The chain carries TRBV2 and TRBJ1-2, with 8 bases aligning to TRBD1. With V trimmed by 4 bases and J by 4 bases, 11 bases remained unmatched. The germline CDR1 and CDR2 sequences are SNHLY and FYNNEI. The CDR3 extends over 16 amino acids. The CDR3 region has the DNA TGTGCCAGCAGTGGTCAGGGGGCGGTCATTGCCTATGGCTACACCTTC. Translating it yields CASSGQGAVIAYGYTF.

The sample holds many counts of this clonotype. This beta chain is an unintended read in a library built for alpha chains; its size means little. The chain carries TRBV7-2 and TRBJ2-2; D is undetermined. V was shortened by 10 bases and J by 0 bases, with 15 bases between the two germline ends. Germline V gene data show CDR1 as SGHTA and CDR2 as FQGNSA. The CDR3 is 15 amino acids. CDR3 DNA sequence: TGTGCCACCTCTAGAGGCGCCGCGAACACCGGGGAGCTGTTTTTT. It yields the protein CATSRGAANTGELFF.

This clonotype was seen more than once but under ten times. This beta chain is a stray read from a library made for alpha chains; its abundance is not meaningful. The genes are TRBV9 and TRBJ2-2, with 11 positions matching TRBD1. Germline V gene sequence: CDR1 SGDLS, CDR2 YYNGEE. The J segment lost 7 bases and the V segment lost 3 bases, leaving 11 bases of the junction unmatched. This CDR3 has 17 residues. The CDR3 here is CASSAGQGALGGGELFF. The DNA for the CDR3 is TGTGCCAGCAGCGCCGGACAGGGGGCGCTCGGTGGCGGGGAGCTGTTTTTT. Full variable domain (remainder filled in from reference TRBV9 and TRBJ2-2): DSGVTQTPKHLITATGQRVTLRCSPRSGDLSVYWYQQSLDQGLQFLIQYYNGEERAKGNILERFSAQQFPDLHSELNLSSLELGDSALYFCASSAGQGALGGGELFFGEGSRLTVL.

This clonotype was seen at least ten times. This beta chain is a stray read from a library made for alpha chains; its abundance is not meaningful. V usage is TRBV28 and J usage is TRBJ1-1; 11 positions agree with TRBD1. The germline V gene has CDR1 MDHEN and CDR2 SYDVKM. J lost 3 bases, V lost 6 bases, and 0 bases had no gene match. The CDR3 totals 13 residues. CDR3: CASRGQGDTEAFF. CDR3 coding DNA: TGTGCCAGCAGGGGACAGGGGGACACTGAAGCTTTCTTT.

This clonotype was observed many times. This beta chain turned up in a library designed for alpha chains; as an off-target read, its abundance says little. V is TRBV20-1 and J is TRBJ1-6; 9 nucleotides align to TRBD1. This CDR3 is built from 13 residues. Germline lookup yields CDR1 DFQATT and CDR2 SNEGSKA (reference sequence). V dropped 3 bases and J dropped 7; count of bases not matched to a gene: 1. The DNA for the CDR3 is TGCAGTGCTAGGGGACAGGGAAATTCACCCCTCCACTTT. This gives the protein CSARGQGNSPLHF.

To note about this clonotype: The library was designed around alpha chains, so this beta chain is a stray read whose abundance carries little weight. The CDR3 region is CASSLTDSNYGYTF. The CDR3 nucleotides read TGTGCCAGCAGCCTCACCGACAGTAACTATGGCTACACCTTC. V and J are TRBV4-2 and TRBJ1-2, with D possibly being TRBD1 (5 bases). Germline CDR1 LGHNA, CDR2 YNFKEQ. The CDR3 has 14 residues. Trimming cost V 4 bases and J 1 base, with 10 bases left between them.

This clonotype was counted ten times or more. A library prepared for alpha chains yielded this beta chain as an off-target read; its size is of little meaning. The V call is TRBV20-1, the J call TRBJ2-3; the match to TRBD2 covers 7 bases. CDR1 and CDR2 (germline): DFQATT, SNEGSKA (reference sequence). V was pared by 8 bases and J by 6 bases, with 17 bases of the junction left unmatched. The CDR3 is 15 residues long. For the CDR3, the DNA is TGCAGTAGGCACGACCGGACTAGGTTTGATGATACGCAGTATTTT. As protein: CSRHDRTRFDDTQYF.

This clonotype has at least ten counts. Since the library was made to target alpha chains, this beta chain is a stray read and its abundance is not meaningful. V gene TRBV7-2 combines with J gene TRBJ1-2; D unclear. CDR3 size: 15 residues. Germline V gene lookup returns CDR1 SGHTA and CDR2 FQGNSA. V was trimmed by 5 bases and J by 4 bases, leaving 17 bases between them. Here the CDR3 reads CASSQSGQSLYGYTF. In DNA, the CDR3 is TGTGCCAGCAGCCAGAGTGGGCAGTCCCTCTATGGCTACACCTTC.

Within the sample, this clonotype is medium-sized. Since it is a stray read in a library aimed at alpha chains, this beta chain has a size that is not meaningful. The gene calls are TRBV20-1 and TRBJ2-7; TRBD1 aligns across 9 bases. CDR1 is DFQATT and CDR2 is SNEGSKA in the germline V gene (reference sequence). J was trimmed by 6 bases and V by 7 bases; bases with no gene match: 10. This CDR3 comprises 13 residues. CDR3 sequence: CSVSGTGPSEQYF. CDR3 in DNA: TGCAGTGTTTCCGGGACAGGGCCTTCCGAGCAGTACTTC.

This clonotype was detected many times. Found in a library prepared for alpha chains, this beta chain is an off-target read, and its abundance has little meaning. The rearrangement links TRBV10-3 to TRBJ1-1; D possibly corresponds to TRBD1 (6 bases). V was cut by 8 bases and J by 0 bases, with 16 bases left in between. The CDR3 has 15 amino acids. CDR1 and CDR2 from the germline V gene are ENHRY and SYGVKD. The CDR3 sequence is CAIARTARMNTEAFF. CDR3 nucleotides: TGTGCCATCGCCAGGACAGCCCGAATGAACACTGAAGCTTTCTTT.

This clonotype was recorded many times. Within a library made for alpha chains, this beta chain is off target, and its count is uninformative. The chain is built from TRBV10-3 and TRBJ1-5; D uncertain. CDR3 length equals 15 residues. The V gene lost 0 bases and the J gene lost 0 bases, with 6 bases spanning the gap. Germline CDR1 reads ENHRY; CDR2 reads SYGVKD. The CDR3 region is CAISESTVSNQPQHF. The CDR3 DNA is TGTGCCATCAGTGAGTCCACGGTTAGCAATCAGCCCCAGCATTTT.

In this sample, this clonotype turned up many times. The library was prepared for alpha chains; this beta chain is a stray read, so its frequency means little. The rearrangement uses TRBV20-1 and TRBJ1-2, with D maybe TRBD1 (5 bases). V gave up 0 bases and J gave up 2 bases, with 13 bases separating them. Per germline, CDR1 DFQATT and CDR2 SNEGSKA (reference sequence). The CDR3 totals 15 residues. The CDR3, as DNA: TGCAGTGCTAGAGATCCCAGGGATTGGAACTATGGCTACACCTTC. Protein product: CSARDPRDWNYGYTF.

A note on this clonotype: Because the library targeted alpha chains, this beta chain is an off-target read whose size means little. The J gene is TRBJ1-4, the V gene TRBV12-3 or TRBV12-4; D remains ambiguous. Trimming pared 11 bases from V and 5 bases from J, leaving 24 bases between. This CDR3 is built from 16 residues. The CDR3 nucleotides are TGTGCCGCCTCTACATCGCCAGCACACATAAATGAAAAACTGTTTTTT. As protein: CAASTSPAHINEKLFF.

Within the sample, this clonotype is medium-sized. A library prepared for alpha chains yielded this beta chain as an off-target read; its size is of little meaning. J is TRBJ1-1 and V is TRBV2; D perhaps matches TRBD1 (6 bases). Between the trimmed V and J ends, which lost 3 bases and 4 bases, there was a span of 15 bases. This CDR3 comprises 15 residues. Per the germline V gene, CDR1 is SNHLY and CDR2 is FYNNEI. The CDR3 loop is CASSEGTQGITEAFF. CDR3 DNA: TGTGCCAGCAGTGAGGGGACACAGGGTATCACTGAAGCTTTCTTT.

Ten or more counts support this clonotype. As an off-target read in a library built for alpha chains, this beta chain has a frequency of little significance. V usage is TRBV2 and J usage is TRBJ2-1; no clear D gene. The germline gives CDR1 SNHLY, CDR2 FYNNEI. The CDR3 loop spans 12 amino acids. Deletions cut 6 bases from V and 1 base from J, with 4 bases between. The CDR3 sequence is CASRGSYNEQFF. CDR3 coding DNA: TGTGCCAGCAGAGGGTCCTACAATGAGCAGTTCTTC.

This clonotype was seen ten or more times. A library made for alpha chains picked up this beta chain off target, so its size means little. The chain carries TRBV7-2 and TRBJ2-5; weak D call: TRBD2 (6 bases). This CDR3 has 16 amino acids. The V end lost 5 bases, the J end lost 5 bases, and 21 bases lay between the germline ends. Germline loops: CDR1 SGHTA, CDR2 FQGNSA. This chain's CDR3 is CASSPTTSSLQETQYF. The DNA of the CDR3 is TGTGCCAGCAGCCCCACAACTAGCTCACTGCAGGAGACCCAGTACTTC.

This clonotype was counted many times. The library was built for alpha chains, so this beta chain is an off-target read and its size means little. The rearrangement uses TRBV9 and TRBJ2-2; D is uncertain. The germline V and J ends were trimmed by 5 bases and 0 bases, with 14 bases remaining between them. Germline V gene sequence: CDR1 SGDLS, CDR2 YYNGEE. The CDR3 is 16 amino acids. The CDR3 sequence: CASSSDVTANTGELFF. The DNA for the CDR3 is TGTGCCAGCAGTTCGGACGTCACCGCGAACACCGGGGAGCTGTTTTTT.

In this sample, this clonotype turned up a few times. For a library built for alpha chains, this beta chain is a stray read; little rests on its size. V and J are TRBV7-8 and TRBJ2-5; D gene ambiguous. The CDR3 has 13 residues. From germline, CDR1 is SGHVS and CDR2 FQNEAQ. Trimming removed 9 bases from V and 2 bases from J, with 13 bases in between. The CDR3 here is CASCLGIQETQYF. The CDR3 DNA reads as TGTGCCAGTTGCCTGGGGATTCAAGAGACCCAGTACTTC.

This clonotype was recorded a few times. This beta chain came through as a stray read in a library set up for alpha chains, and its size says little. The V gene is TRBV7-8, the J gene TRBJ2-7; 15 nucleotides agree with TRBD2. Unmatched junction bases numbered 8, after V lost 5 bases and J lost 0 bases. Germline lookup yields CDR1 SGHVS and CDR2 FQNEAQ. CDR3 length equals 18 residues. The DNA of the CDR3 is TGTGCCAGCAGCGTGGGACTAGCGGGGGGCCCCACCTCCTACGAGCAGTACTTC. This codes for CASSVGLAGGPTSYEQYF.

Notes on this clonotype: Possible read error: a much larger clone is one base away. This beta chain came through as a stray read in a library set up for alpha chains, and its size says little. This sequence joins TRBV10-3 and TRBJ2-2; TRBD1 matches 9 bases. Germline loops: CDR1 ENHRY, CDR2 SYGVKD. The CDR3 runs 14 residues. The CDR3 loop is CAAQGARDTGEMFF. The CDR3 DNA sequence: TGTGCCGCACAGGGGGCGCGGGACACCGGGGAGATGTTTTTT.

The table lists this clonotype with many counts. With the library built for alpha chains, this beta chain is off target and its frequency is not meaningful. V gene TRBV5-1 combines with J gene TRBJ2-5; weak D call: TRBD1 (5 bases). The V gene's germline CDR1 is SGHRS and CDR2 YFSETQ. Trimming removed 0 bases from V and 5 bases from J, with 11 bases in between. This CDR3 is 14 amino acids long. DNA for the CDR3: TGCGCCAGCAGCTTGGGAGGACAAGCGGAGACCCAGTACTTC. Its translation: CASSLGGQAETQYF.

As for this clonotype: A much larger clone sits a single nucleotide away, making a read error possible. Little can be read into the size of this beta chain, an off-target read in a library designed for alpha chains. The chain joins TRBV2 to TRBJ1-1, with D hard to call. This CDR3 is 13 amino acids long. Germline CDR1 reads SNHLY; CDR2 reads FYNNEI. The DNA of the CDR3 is TGTGTCAGCACCGAACGACTTGGAACTGAAGCTTTCTTT. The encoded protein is CVSTERLGTEAFF.

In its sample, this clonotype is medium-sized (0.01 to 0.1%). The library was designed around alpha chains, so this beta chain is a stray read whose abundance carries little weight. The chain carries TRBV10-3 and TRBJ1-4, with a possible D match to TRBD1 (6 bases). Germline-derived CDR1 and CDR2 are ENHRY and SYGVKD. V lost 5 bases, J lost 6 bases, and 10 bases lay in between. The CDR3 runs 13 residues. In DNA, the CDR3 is TGTGCCATCAGTACGGGACATGATGAAAAACTGTTTTTT. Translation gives CAISTGHDEKLFF.